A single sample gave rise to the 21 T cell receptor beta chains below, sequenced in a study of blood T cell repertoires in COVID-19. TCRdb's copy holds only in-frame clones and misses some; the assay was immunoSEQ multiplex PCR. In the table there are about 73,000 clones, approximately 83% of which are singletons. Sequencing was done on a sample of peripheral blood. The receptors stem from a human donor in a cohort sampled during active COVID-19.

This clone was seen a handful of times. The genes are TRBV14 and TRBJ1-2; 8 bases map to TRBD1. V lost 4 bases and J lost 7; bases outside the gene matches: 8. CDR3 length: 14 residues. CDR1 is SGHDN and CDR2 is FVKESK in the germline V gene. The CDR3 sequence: CASSLPGTGSGYTF. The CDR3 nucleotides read TGTGCCAGCAGCCTCCCCGGGACAGGTTCTGGCTACACCTTC.

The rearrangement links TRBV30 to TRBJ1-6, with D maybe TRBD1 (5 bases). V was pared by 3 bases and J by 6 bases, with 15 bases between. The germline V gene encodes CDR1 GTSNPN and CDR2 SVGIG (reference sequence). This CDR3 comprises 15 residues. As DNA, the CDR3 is TGTGCCTGGAGGACAGCTAAGACGTTTAATTCACCCCTCCACTTT. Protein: CAWRTAKTFNSPLHF.

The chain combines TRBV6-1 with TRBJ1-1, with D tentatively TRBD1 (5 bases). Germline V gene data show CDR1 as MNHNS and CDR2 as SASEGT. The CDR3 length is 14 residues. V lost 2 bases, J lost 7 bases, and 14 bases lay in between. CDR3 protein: CASSEYGGTFEAFF. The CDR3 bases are TGTGCCAGCAGTGAATATGGGGGGACCTTTGAAGCTTTCTTT.

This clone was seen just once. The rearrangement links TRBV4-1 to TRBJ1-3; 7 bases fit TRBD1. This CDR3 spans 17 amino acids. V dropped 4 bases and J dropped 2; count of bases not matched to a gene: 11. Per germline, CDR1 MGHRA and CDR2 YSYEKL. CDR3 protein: CASSPQGRGEPGNTIYF. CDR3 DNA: TGCGCCAGCAGCCCACAGGGGCGGGGGGAACCTGGAAACACCATATATTTT.

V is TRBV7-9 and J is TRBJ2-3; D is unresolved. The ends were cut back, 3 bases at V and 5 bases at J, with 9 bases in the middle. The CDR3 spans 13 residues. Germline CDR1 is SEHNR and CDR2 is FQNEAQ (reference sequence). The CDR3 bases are TGTGCCAGCAGCTTCTACGCCCGAGATACGCAGTATTTT. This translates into CASSFYARDTQYF.

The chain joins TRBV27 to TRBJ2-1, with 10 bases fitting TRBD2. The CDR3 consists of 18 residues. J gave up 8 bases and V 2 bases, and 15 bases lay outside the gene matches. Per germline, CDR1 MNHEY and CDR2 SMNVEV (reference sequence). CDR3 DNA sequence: TGTGCCAGCAGTTTAAGGAATCCGGCCAGCGGGGGGGCTTATGAGCAGTTCTTC. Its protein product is CASSLRNPASGGAYEQFF.

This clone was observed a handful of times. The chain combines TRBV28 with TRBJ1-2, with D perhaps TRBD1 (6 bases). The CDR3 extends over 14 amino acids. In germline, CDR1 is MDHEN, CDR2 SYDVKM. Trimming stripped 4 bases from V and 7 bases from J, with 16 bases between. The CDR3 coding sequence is TGTGCCAGCAGTTCGTCATCAGGGGCCGGTGGCTACACCTTC. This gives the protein CASSSSSGAGGYTF.

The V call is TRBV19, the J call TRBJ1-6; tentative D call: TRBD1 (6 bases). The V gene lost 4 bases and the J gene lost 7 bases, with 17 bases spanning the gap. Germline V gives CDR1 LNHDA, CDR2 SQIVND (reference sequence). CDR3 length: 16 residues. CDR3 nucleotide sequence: TGTGCCAGTAGTAGGGGGCGAGAGGGACGGAATTCACCCCTCCACTTT. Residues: CASSRGREGRNSPLHF.

The CDR3: CASSTTGGDEKLFF. CDR3 nucleotides: TGTGCCAGCAGCACGACAGGGGGCGATGAAAAACTGTTTTTT. The chain uses TRBV28 and TRBJ1-4, with 10 bases identical to TRBD1. The CDR3 spans 14 residues. CDR1 is MDHEN, CDR2 SYDVKM, per germline. Trimming cost V 6 bases and J 6 bases; bases outside gene matches: 4.

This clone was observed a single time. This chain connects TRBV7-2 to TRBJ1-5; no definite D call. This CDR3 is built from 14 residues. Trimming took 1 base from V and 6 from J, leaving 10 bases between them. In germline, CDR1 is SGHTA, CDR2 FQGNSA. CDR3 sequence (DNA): TGTGCCAGCAGCTTAGGCTCAGGAGGTCAGCCCCAGCATTTT. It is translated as CASSLGSGGQPQHF.

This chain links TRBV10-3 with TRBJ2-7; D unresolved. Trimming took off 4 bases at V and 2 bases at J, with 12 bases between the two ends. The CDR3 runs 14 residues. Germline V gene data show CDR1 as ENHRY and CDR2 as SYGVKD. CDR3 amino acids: CAISGMGETYEQYF. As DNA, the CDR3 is TGTGCCATCAGTGGAATGGGCGAAACCTACGAGCAGTACTTC.

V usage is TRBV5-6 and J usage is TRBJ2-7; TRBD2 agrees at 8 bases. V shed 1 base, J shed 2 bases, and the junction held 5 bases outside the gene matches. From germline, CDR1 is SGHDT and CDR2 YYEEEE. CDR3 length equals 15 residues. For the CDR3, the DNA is TGTGCCAGCAGCTTGAGGGGCGGGGGGACCTACGAGCAGTACTTC. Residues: CASSLRGGGTYEQYF.

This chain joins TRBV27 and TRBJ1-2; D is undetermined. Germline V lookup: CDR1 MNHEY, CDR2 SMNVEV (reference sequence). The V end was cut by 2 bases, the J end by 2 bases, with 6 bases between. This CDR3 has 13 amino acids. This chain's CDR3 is CASSLTANYGYTF. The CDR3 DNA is TGTGCCAGCAGTTTAACAGCCAACTATGGCTACACCTTC.

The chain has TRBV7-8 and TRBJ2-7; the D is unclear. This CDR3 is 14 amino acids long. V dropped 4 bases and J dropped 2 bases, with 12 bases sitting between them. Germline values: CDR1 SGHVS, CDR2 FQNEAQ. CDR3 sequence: CASSYRSGAYEQYF. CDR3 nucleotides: TGTGCCAGCAGCTACCGCTCAGGCGCCTACGAGCAGTACTTC.

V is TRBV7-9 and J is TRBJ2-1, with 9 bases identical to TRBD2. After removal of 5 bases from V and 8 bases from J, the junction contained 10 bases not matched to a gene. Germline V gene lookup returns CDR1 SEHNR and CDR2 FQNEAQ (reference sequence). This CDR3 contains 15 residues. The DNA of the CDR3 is TGTGCCAGCAGCCATCGCCAGCGGGGGGCCCATGAGCAGTTCTTC. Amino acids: CASSHRQRGAHEQFF.

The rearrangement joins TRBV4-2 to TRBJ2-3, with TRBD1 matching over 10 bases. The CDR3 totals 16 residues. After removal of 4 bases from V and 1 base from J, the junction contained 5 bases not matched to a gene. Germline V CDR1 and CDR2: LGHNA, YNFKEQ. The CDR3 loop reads CASSPRQGAGTDTQYF. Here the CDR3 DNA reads TGTGCCAGCAGCCCCCGACAGGGGGCTGGCACAGATACGCAGTATTTT.

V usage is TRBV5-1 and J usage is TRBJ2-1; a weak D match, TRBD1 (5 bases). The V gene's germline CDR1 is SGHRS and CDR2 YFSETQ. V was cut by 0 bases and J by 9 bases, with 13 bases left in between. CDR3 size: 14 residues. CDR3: CASSLEVGRGEQFF. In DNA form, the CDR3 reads TGCGCCAGCAGCTTGGAGGTGGGGCGCGGTGAGCAGTTCTTC.

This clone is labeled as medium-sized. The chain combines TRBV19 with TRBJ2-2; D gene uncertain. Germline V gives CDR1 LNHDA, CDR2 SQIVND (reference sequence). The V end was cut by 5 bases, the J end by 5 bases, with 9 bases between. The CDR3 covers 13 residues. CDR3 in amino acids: CASSPDWTGELFF. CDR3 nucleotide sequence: TGTGCCAGTAGTCCCGACTGGACCGGGGAGCTGTTTTTT.

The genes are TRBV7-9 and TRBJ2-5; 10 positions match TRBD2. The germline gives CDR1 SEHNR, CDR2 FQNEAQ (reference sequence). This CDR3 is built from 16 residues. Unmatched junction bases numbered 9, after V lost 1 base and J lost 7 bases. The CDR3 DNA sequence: TGTGCCAGCAGCTTAGAGTCCAGCGGGGGGGCCGGGACCCAGTACTTC. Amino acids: CASSLESSGGAGTQYF.

CDR3 region: CASSPQDRSNQPQHF. In nucleotides, the CDR3 is TGTGCCAGCAGCCCGCAGGACAGGAGCAATCAGCCCCAGCATTTT. The chain joins TRBV4-2 to TRBJ1-5; 7 nucleotides agree with TRBD1. Germline V gene sequence: CDR1 LGHNA, CDR2 YNFKEQ. Trimming took 4 bases from V and 1 from J; bases not matched to a gene: 4. There are 15 residues in the CDR3.

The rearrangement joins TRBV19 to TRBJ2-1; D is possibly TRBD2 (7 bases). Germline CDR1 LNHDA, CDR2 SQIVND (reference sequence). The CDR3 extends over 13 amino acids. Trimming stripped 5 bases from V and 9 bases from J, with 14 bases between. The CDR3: CASSERGASEQFF. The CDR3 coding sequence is TGTGCCAGTAGTGAACGGGGGGCCTCTGAGCAGTTCTTC.